These 13 T cell receptor beta chains originate from one sample sequenced in a study of CD8 T cells in Susac syndrome. Random hexamers primed reverse transcription of about 0.5 to 1 ug RNA. TCRdb re-analysed the immunoSEQ multiplex PCR reads in MiXCR, keeping a single row per CDR3 protein. In the table there are roughly 200,000 distinct CDR3 sequences, 90% to 95% of which are singletons. The sample was CD4+ T cells from PBMCs. The receptors derive from a human donor with Susac syndrome.

This clonotype was seen a single time. The V gene is TRBV6-6, the J gene TRBJ1-6; TRBD1 matches 8 bases. The junction had 7 bases not matched to a gene; V was cut back by 8 bases and J by 10 bases. CDR3 length equals 13 residues. The germline V gene encodes CDR1 MNHNY and CDR2 SVGAGI (reference sequence). The CDR3 bases are TGTGCCAGCTGCACAGGGGGTACCTCACCCCTCCACTTT. Translated: CASCTGGTSPLHF.

V gene TRBV2 combines with J gene TRBJ1-5; 8 bases align to TRBD1. This CDR3 has 16 amino acids. In germline, CDR1 is SNHLY, CDR2 FYNNEI. The trim removed 6 bases at V and 0 bases at J, leaving 7 bases unmatched. The CDR3 coding sequence is TGTGCCAGCAGGGATGACAGGGGTAATAGCAATCAGCCCCAGCATTTT. Translating gives CASRDDRGNSNQPQHF.

This sequence joins TRBV20-1 and TRBJ2-3; D is perhaps TRBD2 (6 bases). Germline CDR1 DFQATT, CDR2 SNEGSKA (reference sequence). Trimming removed 5 bases at V and 14 bases at J, with 14 bases between. The CDR3 is made up of 10 amino acids. The chain's CDR3 is CSAGLTAPYF. The CDR3 DNA follows: TGCAGTGCTGGACTAACCGCACCGTATTTT.

V usage is TRBV25-1 and J usage is TRBJ1-2; possible D gene TRBD1, 5 bases. Germline CDR1 is MGHDK and CDR2 is SYGVNS. V lost 0 bases and J lost 8, with 13 bases in between. CDR3 length equals 14 residues. CDR3 DNA sequence: TGTGCCAGCAGTGAATATGCGGCAGGGAAAGGCTACACCTTC. Amino acids: CASSEYAAGKGYTF.

CDR3 protein: CASQIEEQRGLYGYTF. CDR3 bases: TGTGCCAGCCAGATCGAGGAGCAAAGGGGCCTCTATGGCTACACCTTC. The chain is built from TRBV6-2 or TRBV6-3 and TRBJ1-2; tentative D call: TRBD1 (5 bases). The germline CDR1 and CDR2 sequences are MNHEY and SVGEGT. The V end was cut by 8 bases, the J end by 4 bases, with 23 bases between. The length of the CDR3 is 16 residues.

V gene TRBV5-6 combines with J gene TRBJ2-1; TRBD1 might be the D (6 bases). V lost 2 bases to trimming and J lost 10 bases, with 19 bases between them. The germline V gene has CDR1 SGHDT and CDR2 YYEEEE. CDR3 length: 15 amino acids. The chain's CDR3 is CASSFWAGVMYEQFF. In DNA form, the CDR3 reads TGTGCCAGCAGCTTCTGGGCAGGGGTTATGTACGAGCAGTTCTTC.

Only one count was recorded for this clonotype. The rearrangement joins TRBV12-3 or TRBV12-4 to TRBJ2-5, with D perhaps TRBD1 or TRBD2 (5 bases each). The V gene lost 6 bases and the J gene lost 5 bases, with 16 bases spanning the gap. CDR3 length: 14 amino acids. The CDR3 DNA reads TGTGCCAGCAGCCGCTCTGGGGGTTGGGAGACCCAGTACTTC. This sequence encodes CASSRSGGWETQYF.

V is TRBV7-2 and J is TRBJ2-2; no clear D. The CDR3 sequence is 13 residues long. Between the trimmed V and J ends, which lost 3 bases and 5 bases, there was a span of 7 bases. The germline gives CDR1 SGHTA, CDR2 FQGNSA. CDR3 bases: TGTGCCAGCAGCTTGAGGCCAACCGGGGAGCTGTTTTTT. This sequence encodes CASSLRPTGELFF.

V and J are TRBV5-1 and TRBJ2-5; a possible D gene is TRBD1 (5 bases). Trimming took 3 bases from V and 7 from J, leaving 22 bases between them. CDR3 size: 16 residues. Looked up from germline, CDR1 is SGHRS and CDR2 is YFSETQ. The CDR3 DNA follows: TGCGCCAGCAGCTCCCCCGCTGACAGAACAATCGGGACCCAGTACTTC. The encoded protein is CASSSPADRTIGTQYF.

To note about this clonotype: A read error may account for a junction end that differs from germline. The rearrangement links TRBV2 to TRBJ2-5; the match to TRBD2 covers 8 bases. Germline V gene data show CDR1 as SNHLY and CDR2 as FYNNEI. The CDR3 extends over 14 amino acids. CDR3 protein: CASSKAGEWETQYF. The DNA for the CDR3 is TGTGCCAGCAGTAAAGCGGGGGAGTGGGAGACCCAGTACTTC.

V usage is TRBV7-2 and J usage is TRBJ1-2, with D hard to call. Trimming took off 6 bases at V and 6 bases at J, with 14 bases between the two ends. CDR1 is SGHTA and CDR2 is FQGNSA in the germline V gene. CDR3 length: 13 amino acids. The CDR3 region is CASRFYGGDGYTF. The CDR3 DNA reads TGTGCCAGCAGGTTTTACGGTGGTGATGGCTACACCTTC.

The genes are TRBV5-1 and TRBJ2-1; 9 bases line up with TRBD1. Germline V gene lookup returns CDR1 SGHRS and CDR2 YFSETQ. The CDR3 length is 15 residues. V lost 6 bases to trimming and J lost 4 bases; unmatched junction nucleotides: 8. Written as DNA, the CDR3 is TGCGCCAGCAATGGTGGGACAGGGACATACAATGAGCAGTTCTTC. Translated, it gives CASNGGTGTYNEQFF.

This clonotype appeared once. This chain links TRBV12-3 or TRBV12-4 with TRBJ2-7; D is perhaps TRBD2 (5 bases). V was clipped by 3 bases and J by 2 bases, with 8 bases between them. The CDR3 is 13 amino acids. This CDR3 is CASSFVLAYEQYF. DNA for the CDR3: TGTGCCAGCAGTTTTGTACTAGCCTACGAGCAGTACTTC.